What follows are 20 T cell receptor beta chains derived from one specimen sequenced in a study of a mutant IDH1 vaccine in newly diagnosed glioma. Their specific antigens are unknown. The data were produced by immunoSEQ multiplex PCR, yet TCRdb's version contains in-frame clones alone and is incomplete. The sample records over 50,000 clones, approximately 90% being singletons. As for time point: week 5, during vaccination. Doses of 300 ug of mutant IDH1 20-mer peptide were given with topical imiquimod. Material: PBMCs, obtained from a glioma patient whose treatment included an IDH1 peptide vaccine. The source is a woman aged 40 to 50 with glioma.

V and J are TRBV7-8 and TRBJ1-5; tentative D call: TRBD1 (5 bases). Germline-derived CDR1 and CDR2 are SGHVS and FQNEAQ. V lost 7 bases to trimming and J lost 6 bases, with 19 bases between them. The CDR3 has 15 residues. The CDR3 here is CASTPGGGLTQPQHF. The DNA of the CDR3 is TGTGCCAGCACCCCCGGGGGGGGTTTGACTCAGCCCCAGCATTTT.

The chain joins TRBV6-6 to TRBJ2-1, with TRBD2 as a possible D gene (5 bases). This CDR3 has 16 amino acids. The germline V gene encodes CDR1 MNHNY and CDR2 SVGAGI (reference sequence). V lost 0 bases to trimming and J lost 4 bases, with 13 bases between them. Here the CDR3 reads CASSYSRARVYNEQFF. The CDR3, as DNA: TGTGCCAGCAGTTACTCGAGGGCCAGAGTGTACAATGAGCAGTTCTTC.

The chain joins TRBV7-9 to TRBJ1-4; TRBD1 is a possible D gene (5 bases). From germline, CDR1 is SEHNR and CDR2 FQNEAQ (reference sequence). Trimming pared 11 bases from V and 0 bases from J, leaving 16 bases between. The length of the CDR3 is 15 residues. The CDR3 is CACDGTFATNEKLFF. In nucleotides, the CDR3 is TGTGCCTGTGATGGGACGTTTGCAACTAATGAAAAACTGTTTTTT.

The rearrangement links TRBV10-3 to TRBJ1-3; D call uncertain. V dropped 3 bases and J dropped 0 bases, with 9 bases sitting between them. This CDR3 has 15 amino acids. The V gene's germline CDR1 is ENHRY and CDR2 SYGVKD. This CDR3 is CAISDRRRSGNTIYF. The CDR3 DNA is TGTGCCATCAGTGATCGCCGGCGCTCTGGAAACACCATATATTTT.

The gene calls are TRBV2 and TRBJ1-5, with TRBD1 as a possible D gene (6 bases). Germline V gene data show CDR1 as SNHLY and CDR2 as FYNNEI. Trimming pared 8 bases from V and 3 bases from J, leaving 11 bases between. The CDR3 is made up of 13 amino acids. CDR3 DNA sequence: TGTGCCAGCGCCGGACAGACCAATCAGCCCCAGCATTTT. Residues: CASAGQTNQPQHF.

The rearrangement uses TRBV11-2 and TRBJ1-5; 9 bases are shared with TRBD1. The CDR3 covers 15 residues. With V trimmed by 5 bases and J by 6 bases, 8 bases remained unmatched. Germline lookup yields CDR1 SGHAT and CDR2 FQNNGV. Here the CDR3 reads CASSPGQGFFQPQHF. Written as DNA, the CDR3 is TGTGCCAGCAGCCCGGGACAGGGCTTCTTTCAGCCCCAGCATTTT.

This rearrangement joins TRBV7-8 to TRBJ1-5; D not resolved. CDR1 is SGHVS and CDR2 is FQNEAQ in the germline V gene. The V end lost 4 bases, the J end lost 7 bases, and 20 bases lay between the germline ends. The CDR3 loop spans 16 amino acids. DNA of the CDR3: TGTGCCAGCAGCTCCGACTTGGACGGCCGGAGGCAGCCCCAGCATTTT. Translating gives CASSSDLDGRRQPQHF.

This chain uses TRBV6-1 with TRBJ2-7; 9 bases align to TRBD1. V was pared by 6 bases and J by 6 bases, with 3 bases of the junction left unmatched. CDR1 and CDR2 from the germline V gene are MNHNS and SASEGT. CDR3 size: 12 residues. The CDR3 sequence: CASSGQGFEQYF. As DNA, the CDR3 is TGTGCCAGCAGCGGACAGGGGTTCGAGCAGTACTTC.

The CDR3 reads CSAKGNGELFF. The CDR3 DNA sequence: TGCAGTGCGAAAGGGAACGGGGAGCTGTTTTTT. The gene calls are TRBV20-1 and TRBJ2-2; D gene uncertain. V lost 6 bases to trimming and J lost 7 bases, with 9 bases between them. CDR1 is DFQATT and CDR2 is SNEGSKA in the germline V gene (reference sequence). The CDR3 runs to 11 residues.

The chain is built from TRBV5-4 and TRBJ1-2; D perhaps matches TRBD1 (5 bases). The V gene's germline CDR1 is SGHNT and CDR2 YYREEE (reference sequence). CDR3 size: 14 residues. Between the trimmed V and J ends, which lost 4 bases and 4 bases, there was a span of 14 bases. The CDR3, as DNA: TGTGCCAGCAGCCCCCGGGACTCCGCCTATGGCTACACCTTC. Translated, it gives CASSPRDSAYGYTF.

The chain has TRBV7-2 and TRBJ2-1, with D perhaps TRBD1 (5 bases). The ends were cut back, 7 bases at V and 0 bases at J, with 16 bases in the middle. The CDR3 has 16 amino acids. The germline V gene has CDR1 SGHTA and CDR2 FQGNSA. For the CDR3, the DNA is TGTGCCAGCACCTCTCGCAGGACAACCTCCTACAATGAGCAGTTCTTC. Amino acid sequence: CASTSRRTTSYNEQFF.

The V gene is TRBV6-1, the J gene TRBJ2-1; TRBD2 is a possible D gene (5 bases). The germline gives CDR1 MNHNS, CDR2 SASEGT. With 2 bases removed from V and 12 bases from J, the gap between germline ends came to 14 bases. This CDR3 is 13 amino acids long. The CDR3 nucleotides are TGTGCCAGCAGTGAATCGGGGATCCGCGGGCAGTTCTTC. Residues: CASSESGIRGQFF.

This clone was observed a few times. The CDR3, as DNA: TGTGCCAGCAGTAAAGATGGCGCTTACGAAGCTTTCTTT. It yields the protein CASSKDGAYEAFF. The V and J genes are TRBV7-2 and TRBJ1-1, with no clear D. Trimming took 6 bases from V and 8 from J, leaving 16 bases between them. CDR1 is SGHTA and CDR2 is FQGNSA in the germline V gene. The CDR3 spans 13 residues.

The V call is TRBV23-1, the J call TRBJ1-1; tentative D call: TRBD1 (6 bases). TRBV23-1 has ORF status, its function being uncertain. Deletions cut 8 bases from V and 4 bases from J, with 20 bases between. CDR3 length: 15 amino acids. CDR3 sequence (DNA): TGCGCCAGCTCCCAGGACAGCCCAAGAACCACTGAAGCTTTCTTT. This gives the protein CASSQDSPRTTEAFF.

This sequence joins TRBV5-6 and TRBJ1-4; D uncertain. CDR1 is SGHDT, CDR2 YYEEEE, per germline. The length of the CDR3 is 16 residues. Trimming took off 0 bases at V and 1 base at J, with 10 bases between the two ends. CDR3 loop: CASSLVTYGTNEKLFF. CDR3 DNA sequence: TGTGCCAGCAGCTTGGTGACATACGGAACTAATGAAAAACTGTTTTTT. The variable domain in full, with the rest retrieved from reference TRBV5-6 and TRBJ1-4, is DAGVTQSPTHLIKTRGQQVTLRCSPKSGHDTVSWYQQALGQGPQFIFQYYEEEERQRGNFPDRFSGHQFPNYSSELNVNALLLGDSALYLCASSLVTYGTNEKLFFGSGTQLSVL.

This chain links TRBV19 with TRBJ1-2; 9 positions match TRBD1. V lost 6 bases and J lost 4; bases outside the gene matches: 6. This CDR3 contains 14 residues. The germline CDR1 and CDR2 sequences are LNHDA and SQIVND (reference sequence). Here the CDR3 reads CASRRDRDSYGYTF. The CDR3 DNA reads TGTGCCAGTAGAAGGGACAGGGATAGCTATGGCTACACCTTC.

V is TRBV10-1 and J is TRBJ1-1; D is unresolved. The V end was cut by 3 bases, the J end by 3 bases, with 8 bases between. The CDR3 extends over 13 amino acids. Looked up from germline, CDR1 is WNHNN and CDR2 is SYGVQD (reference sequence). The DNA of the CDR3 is TGCGCCAGCAGTGAAACGGGTTACACTGAAGCTTTCTTT. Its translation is CASSETGYTEAFF.

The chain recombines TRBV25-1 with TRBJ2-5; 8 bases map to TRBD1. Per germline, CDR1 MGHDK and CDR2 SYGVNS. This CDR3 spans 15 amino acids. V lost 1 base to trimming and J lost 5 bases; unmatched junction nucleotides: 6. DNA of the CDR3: TGTGCCAGCAGTGAATTGGACAGGGTAGGGGAGACCCAGTACTTC. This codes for CASSELDRVGETQYF.

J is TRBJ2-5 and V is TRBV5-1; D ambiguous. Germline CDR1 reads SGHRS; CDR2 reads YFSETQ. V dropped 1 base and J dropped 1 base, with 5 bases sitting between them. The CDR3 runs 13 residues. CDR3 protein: CASSLRPQETQYF. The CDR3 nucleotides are TGCGCCAGCAGCTTGAGACCCCAAGAGACCCAGTACTTC. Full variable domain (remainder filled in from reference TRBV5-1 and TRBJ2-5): KAGVTQTPRYLIKTRGQQVTLSCSPISGHRSVSWYQQTPGQGLQFLFEYFSETQRNKGNFPGRFSGRQFSNSRSEMNVSTLELGDSALYLCASSLRPQETQYFGPGTRLLVL.

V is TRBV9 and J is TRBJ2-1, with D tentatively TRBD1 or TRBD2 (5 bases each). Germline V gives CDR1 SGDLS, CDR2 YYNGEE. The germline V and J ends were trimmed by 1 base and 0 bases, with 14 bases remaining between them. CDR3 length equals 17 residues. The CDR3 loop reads CASSVRGRQSSYNEQFF. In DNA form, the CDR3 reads TGTGCCAGCAGCGTACGTGGGAGACAGAGCTCCTACAATGAGCAGTTCTTC.